This T cell receptor beta chain was recovered during a study of identical twins. Broader study findings: Beta out-of-frame sequences displayed a weaker excess of sharing between twins.

This CDR3 spans 13 amino acids. Deletions cut 5 bases from V and 6 bases from J, with 8 bases between. CDR1 and CDR2 (germline): SGHTA, FQGTGA. This clonotype was detected a few times. Its antigen remains unidentified. TCRdb re-called the 5' RACE reads with MiXCR, one entry per CDR3 protein. The sample includes fewer than 650,000 distinct CDR3 sequences, roughly 9.5% of them seen just once. In addition, the sample was reused for a study of yellow fever vaccine responses in identical twins.

This receptor was identified in a woman aged 18 to 35 in good health. The sample was PBMCs. This chain connects TRBV7-3 to TRBJ2-6; no clear D. CDR3 coding DNA: TGTGCCAGCAGCCCGCTTGAGGCCAACGTCCTGACTTTC. Its protein product is CASSPLEANVLTF.